This passage covers 16 T cell receptor beta chains from one sample sequenced in a study of control samples from healthy donors and cancer patients. The table came from immunoSEQ multiplex PCR; TCRdb's copy has only in-frame clones and leaves some out. The sample yields about 94,000 clones, around nine tenths seen once. The source material was blood. These receptors were collected from a woman between 18 and 29 years old in good health.

DNA of the CDR3: TGTGCCAGCAGCCGCCCAGCCGGGACAACGAGCTCCTATAATTCACCCCTCCACTTT. It is translated as CASSRPAGTTSSYNSPLHF. V usage is TRBV5-8 and J usage is TRBJ1-6, with D perhaps matching TRBD1 (6 bases). The length of the CDR3 is 19 residues. Germline values: CDR1 SGHTS, CDR2 YDEGEE. The V and J ends lost 4 bases and 0 bases respectively, with 20 bases between them.

This clone was seen a single time. The V and J genes are TRBV5-1 and TRBJ2-3, with 15 nucleotides matching TRBD2. V lost 3 bases and J lost 1; bases outside the gene matches: 6. The CDR3 has 18 residues. Germline-derived CDR1 and CDR2 are SGHRS and YFSETQ. The DNA for the CDR3 is TGCGCCAGCAGCTACGGACTAGCGGGGGGGCCACGCACAGATACGCAGTATTTT. It translates to CASSYGLAGGPRTDTQYF.

The chain recombines TRBV24-1 with TRBJ2-3; 7 bases are shared with TRBD2. V shed 9 bases and J 1 base; nucleotides not matched to a gene: 12. Germline-derived CDR1 and CDR2 are KGHDR and SFDVKD. The CDR3 runs to 16 residues. Here the CDR3 DNA reads TGTGCCACCGGGGACCCTACTGCGGGGGGCACAGATACGCAGTATTTT. This sequence encodes CATGDPTAGGTDTQYF.

This sequence joins TRBV19 and TRBJ1-1; a possible D gene is TRBD1 (5 bases). The CDR3 totals 13 residues. Trimming left V 4 bases short and J 4 bases short, with 10 bases between. In germline, CDR1 is LNHDA, CDR2 SQIVND (reference sequence). The CDR3 loop is CASSSLGVTEAFF. The CDR3 region has the DNA TGTGCCAGTAGTAGTTTGGGGGTCACTGAAGCTTTCTTT.

The chain carries TRBV5-6 and TRBJ2-1; D is uncertain. CDR1 is SGHDT, CDR2 YYEEEE, per germline. The CDR3 contains 15 residues. V gave up 0 bases and J gave up 9 bases, with 16 bases separating them. The CDR3 nucleotides read TGTGCCAGCAGCTTGGTTCCCAGAGCCATGGGTGAGCAGTTCTTC. This sequence encodes CASSLVPRAMGEQFF.

V usage is TRBV10-2 and J usage is TRBJ2-2; 8 nucleotides match TRBD1. This CDR3 region has 16 residues. V dropped 1 base and J dropped 1; count of bases not matched to a gene: 2. Per the germline V gene, CDR1 is WSHSY and CDR2 is SAAADI. The CDR3 is CASSEFRGQNTGELFF. CDR3 nucleotide sequence: TGCGCCAGCAGTGAGTTCAGGGGGCAGAACACCGGGGAGCTGTTTTTT.

J is TRBJ1-2 and V is TRBV24-1; no firm D call. With 6 bases removed from V and 0 bases from J, the gap between germline ends came to 13 bases. The CDR3 runs to 15 residues. From germline, CDR1 is KGHDR and CDR2 SFDVKD. CDR3 region: CATSTFFRSNYGYTF. The CDR3 bases are TGTGCCACCAGTACATTTTTTAGGTCTAACTATGGCTACACCTTC.

The CDR3, as DNA: TGTGCCAGCAGCTTAGATTGGGCTAGCGGGGGACGAGAGACCCAGTACTTC. Its translation is CASSLDWASGGRETQYF. The chain couples TRBV11-2 to TRBJ2-5; 10 positions match TRBD2. Germline CDR1 is SGHAT and CDR2 is FQNNGV. The CDR3 is 17 amino acids. Losses at the gene ends were 0 bases for V and 4 bases for J; bases not matched to a gene: 8.

The chain employs TRBV7-9 and TRBJ1-2; weak D call: TRBD1 (5 bases). V lost 1 base to trimming and J lost 9 bases, with 12 bases between them. The CDR3 covers 13 residues. Germline CDR1 is SEHNR and CDR2 is FQNEAQ (reference sequence). Here the CDR3 reads CASSLVTRGRYTF. CDR3 sequence (DNA): TGTGCCAGCAGCTTAGTTACAAGGGGCCGCTACACCTTC.

There are a few counts of this clone. The gene calls are TRBV18 and TRBJ1-1; D uncertain. Trimming removed 3 bases from V and 4 bases from J, with 9 bases in between. Germline-derived CDR1 and CDR2 are KGHSH and LQKENI. The CDR3 loop spans 13 amino acids. The CDR3 region has the DNA TGTGCCAGCTCACCGGGTATTAGCACTGAAGCTTTCTTT. It codes for CASSPGISTEAFF.

This chain connects TRBV6-6 to TRBJ1-6, with 7 positions matching TRBD1. Germline CDR1 is MNHNY and CDR2 is SVGAGI (reference sequence). This CDR3 has 15 residues. Germline trimming cut 0 bases from V and 7 bases from J; bases unmatched to any gene: 3. The CDR3 here is CASSYSQGGNSPLHF. CDR3 nucleotide sequence: TGTGCCAGCAGTTACTCGCAGGGGGGAAATTCACCCCTCCACTTT.

The count of this clone is one. This chain connects TRBV3-1 (or the pseudogene TRBV3-2) to TRBJ1-1, with 9 bases fitting TRBD1. Looked up from germline, CDR1 is LGHDT and CDR2 is YNNKEL (reference sequence). Germline trimming cut 4 bases from V and 3 bases from J; bases unmatched to any gene: 9. This CDR3 has 16 residues. The CDR3 region has the DNA TGTGCCAGCAGCCCCTGGACAGGGGCTGGGGACACTGAAGCTTTCTTT. This codes for CASSPWTGAGDTEAFF.

The V and J genes are TRBV4-1 and TRBJ1-3; 7 bases are shared with TRBD1. Germline CDR1 is MGHRA and CDR2 is YSYEKL. After removal of 2 bases from V and 0 bases from J, the junction contained 4 bases not matched to a gene. The CDR3 runs to 16 residues. CDR3 sequence reads: CASSQQQGFSGNTIYF. In DNA form, the CDR3 reads TGCGCCAGCAGCCAACAACAGGGGTTCTCTGGAAACACCATATATTTT.

This chain links TRBV2 with TRBJ1-2, with D unclear. There are 13 residues in the CDR3. The germline gives CDR1 SNHLY, CDR2 FYNNEI. The V and J ends lost 6 bases and 2 bases respectively, with 10 bases between them. As DNA, the CDR3 is TGTGCCAGCAGCATAAGAGGGAACTATGGCTACACCTTC. Residues: CASSIRGNYGYTF.

The chain employs TRBV19 and TRBJ1-2; 7 positions agree with TRBD1. There are 16 residues in the CDR3. Germline V gene lookup returns CDR1 LNHDA and CDR2 SQIVND (reference sequence). Unmatched junction bases numbered 15, after V lost 5 bases and J lost 6 bases. CDR3 residues: CASSPPRAATGDGYTF. DNA for the CDR3: TGTGCCAGTAGTCCCCCACGGGCCGCAACAGGGGATGGCTACACCTTC.

The rearrangement joins TRBV7-9 to TRBJ1-5; 7 bases map to TRBD1. Unmatched junction bases numbered 11, after V lost 1 base and J lost 5 bases. The V gene's germline CDR1 is SEHNR and CDR2 FQNEAQ (reference sequence). The CDR3 sequence is 17 residues long. The CDR3 DNA reads as TGTGCCAGCAGCTTAGGAGGGGGCAGGGTAGTCGATCAGCCCCAGCATTTT. This codes for CASSLGGGRVVDQPQHF.